The 25 T cell receptor beta chains given below trace back to one sample, sequenced in a study of T cell responses to AZD1222 COVID-19 vaccine. The table came from immunoSEQ multiplex PCR; TCRdb's copy has only in-frame clones and leaves some out. The sample includes about 97,000 clones, less than 90% seen only once; the top ten take 17%. The sample was peripheral blood, taken on day 0 of AZD1222 vaccination. The source of these receptors is an adult in good health.

The chain links TRBV27 to TRBJ2-6; 7 positions agree with TRBD1. Germline CDR1 reads MNHEY; CDR2 reads SMNVEV (reference sequence). This CDR3 is built from 18 residues. V was pared by 6 bases and J by 0 bases, with 11 bases of the junction left unmatched. CDR3 amino acids: CASRISGTAISGANVLTF. Written as DNA, the CDR3 is TGTGCCAGCAGGATTTCCGGGACAGCCATCTCTGGGGCCAACGTCCTGACTTTC.

J is TRBJ2-2 and V is TRBV7-2; D might be TRBD2 (6 bases). Deletions cut 5 bases from V and 2 bases from J, with 12 bases between. This CDR3 is built from 15 residues. Germline loops: CDR1 SGHTA, CDR2 FQGNSA. The chain's CDR3 is CASSPSGFNTGELFF. The DNA for the CDR3 is TGTGCCAGCAGCCCCAGCGGGTTTAACACCGGGGAGCTGTTTTTT.

This chain joins TRBV7-2 and TRBJ2-7; 12 nucleotides line up with TRBD2. CDR3 length: 16 amino acids. V shed 1 base, J shed 2 bases, and the junction held 3 bases outside the gene matches. CDR1 SGHTA and CDR2 FQGNSA come from the germline V gene. This chain's CDR3 is CASSLDRTSGAYEQYF. Here the CDR3 DNA reads TGTGCCAGCAGCTTAGATAGGACTAGCGGGGCCTACGAGCAGTACTTC.

This chain uses TRBV28 with TRBJ1-6; D unclear. Germline-derived CDR1 and CDR2 are MDHEN and SYDVKM. This CDR3 comprises 14 residues. Deletions cut 6 bases from V and 7 bases from J, with 13 bases between. The CDR3 nucleotides are TGTGCCAGCAGCCTACAGCCCTCAAATTCACCCCTCCACTTT. This sequence encodes CASSLQPSNSPLHF.

The gene calls are TRBV6-6 and TRBJ1-4; D is perhaps TRBD1 (5 bases). V was shortened by 2 bases and J by 3 bases, with 7 bases between the two germline ends. Germline V gene lookup returns CDR1 MNHNY and CDR2 SVGAGI (reference sequence). CDR3 length: 14 residues. CDR3 bases: TGTGCCAGCAGTTACATGGGGCCTAATGAAAAACTGTTTTTT. Translating it yields CASSYMGPNEKLFF.

This chain links TRBV11-2 with TRBJ2-1, with TRBD2 identical over 12 bases. The J segment lost 12 bases and the V segment lost 3 bases, leaving 6 bases of the junction unmatched. The CDR3 length is 14 residues. The germline V gene encodes CDR1 SGHAT and CDR2 FQNNGV. CDR3 protein: CASSFGLAGYGQFF. The CDR3 DNA sequence: TGTGCCAGCAGCTTCGGACTAGCGGGATATGGGCAGTTCTTC.

The chain combines TRBV6-2 or TRBV6-3 with TRBJ2-5; 12 bases line up with TRBD2. From germline, CDR1 is MNHEY and CDR2 SVGEGT. The V and J ends lost 6 bases and 2 bases, in that order; junction bases with no gene match: 7. This CDR3 is 16 amino acids long. CDR3 nucleotide sequence: TGTGCCAGCAGCCACGGACTAGCGGGAAGACAAGAGACCCAGTACTTC. Protein product: CASSHGLAGRQETQYF.

The V call is TRBV5-4, the J call TRBJ2-7; D uncertain. Germline CDR1 reads SGHNT; CDR2 reads YYREEE (reference sequence). The CDR3 extends over 12 amino acids. Trimming removed 4 bases at V and 9 bases at J, with 14 bases between. The CDR3 DNA reads TGTGCCAGCAGCCTCGACCAGGTGGGGCAGTACGTC. Translating gives CASSLDQVGQYV.

This chain uses TRBV9 with TRBJ1-1; 9 bases match TRBD1. The germline CDR1 and CDR2 sequences are SGDLS and YYNGEE. The CDR3 totals 15 residues. The V segment lost 4 bases and the J segment 5 bases; nucleotides outside the gene matches: 9. The CDR3 reads CASSYGTGRETEAFF. Here the CDR3 DNA reads TGTGCCAGCAGCTATGGGACAGGGAGGGAGACTGAAGCTTTCTTT.

The chain uses TRBV10-1 and TRBJ1-1; 9 nucleotides match TRBD1. Germline V gene lookup returns CDR1 WNHNN and CDR2 SYGVQD (reference sequence). The length of the CDR3 is 17 residues. With 2 bases clipped from V and 5 bases from J, the junction kept 12 bases outside the gene matches. CDR3 nucleotides: TGCGCCAGCAGTGAGGGCGGACAGGGGCCACAGAGGACTGAAGCTTTCTTT. Translating it yields CASSEGGQGPQRTEAFF.

The chain couples TRBV7-8 to TRBJ1-2; no clear D. The CDR3 runs 13 residues. Germline loops: CDR1 SGHVS, CDR2 FQNEAQ. The V end lost 5 bases, the J end lost 7 bases, and 14 bases lay between the germline ends. This CDR3 is CASSLSTVGGYTF. CDR3 coding DNA: TGTGCCAGCAGCCTGAGCACAGTAGGTGGCTACACCTTC.

This clone was seen just once. The V gene is TRBV28, the J gene TRBJ2-1; 7 bases map to TRBD2. This CDR3 spans 15 amino acids. V gave up 6 bases and J gave up 0 bases; unmatched junction bases: 5. The germline gives CDR1 MDHEN, CDR2 SYDVKM. DNA for the CDR3: TGTGCCAGCAGGATGACTAGCCCCTCCTACAATGAGCAGTTCTTC. It encodes CASRMTSPSYNEQFF. The entire variable domain, with the rest obtained from reference TRBV28 and TRBJ2-1, is as follows: DVKVTQSSRYLVKRTGEKVFLECVQDMDHENMFWYRQDPGLGLRLIYFSYDVKMKEKGDIPEGYSVSREKKERFSLILESASTNQTSMYLCASRMTSPSYNEQFFGPGTRLTVL.

This clone was seen a few times. This chain links TRBV29-1 with TRBJ1-1; 9 nucleotides align to TRBD1. This CDR3 region has 15 residues. The germline V gene encodes CDR1 SQVTM and CDR2 ANQGSEA. Trimming cost V 0 bases and J 5 bases; bases outside gene matches: 7. Written as DNA, the CDR3 is TGCAGCGTTGAAGATGGGACAGGGATGGGAACTGAAGCTTTCTTT. Protein product: CSVEDGTGMGTEAFF.

This chain connects TRBV7-8 to TRBJ1-5; no clear D gene. V was shortened by 1 base and J by 1 base, with 11 bases between the two germline ends. CDR1 is SGHVS and CDR2 is FQNEAQ in the germline V gene. There are 16 residues in the CDR3. The CDR3 loop is CASSLDSPGSNQPQHF. In DNA form, the CDR3 reads TGTGCCAGCAGCTTAGACAGTCCAGGCAGCAATCAGCCCCAGCATTTT.

DNA of the CDR3: TGTGCCAGCACCCCGGGACTAGGATGGGAGACCCAGTACTTC. The encoded protein is CASTPGLGWETQYF. The gene calls are TRBV2 and TRBJ2-5; TRBD2 matches at 8 bases. The CDR3 is made up of 14 amino acids. V shed 7 bases, J shed 5 bases, and the junction held 9 bases outside the gene matches. Looked up from germline, CDR1 is SNHLY and CDR2 is FYNNEI.

This clone was observed a handful of times. The chain uses TRBV28 and TRBJ2-7; perhaps TRBD2 as D (6 bases). CDR1 and CDR2 from the germline V gene are MDHEN and SYDVKM. The CDR3 is made up of 15 amino acids. The V end lost 7 bases, the J end lost 5 bases, and 21 bases lay between the germline ends. The CDR3 DNA sequence: TGTGCCAGCACCCTACCGACTAGTGGTTCCCACGAGCAGTACTTC. The encoded protein is CASTLPTSGSHEQYF.

This chain links TRBV19 with TRBJ2-5, with D possibly TRBD2 on 5 matching bases. V was clipped by 4 bases and J by 5 bases, with 11 bases between them. The CDR3 spans 13 residues. The germline V gene has CDR1 LNHDA and CDR2 SQIVND (reference sequence). The CDR3 reads CASSTNRGETQYF. CDR3 in DNA: TGTGCCAGTAGTACTAACAGAGGGGAGACCCAGTACTTC. The variable domain in full, completed from reference TRBV19 and TRBJ2-5, reads DGGITQSPKYLFRKEGQNVTLSCEQNLNHDAMYWYRQDPGQGLRLIYYSQIVNDFQKGDIAEGYSVSREKKESFPLTVTSAQKNPTAFYLCASSTNRGETQYFGPGTRLLVL.

This rearrangement joins TRBV10-1 to TRBJ2-2; 8 positions match TRBD1. The ends lost 2 bases at V and 6 bases at J; junction bases unmatched: 5. From germline, CDR1 is WNHNN and CDR2 SYGVQD (reference sequence). This CDR3 is built from 15 residues. CDR3 DNA: TGCGCCAGCAGTGAGACTGGACAGGGCCCCGGGGAGCTGTTTTTT. Protein: CASSETGQGPGELFF.

The chain joins TRBV29-1 to TRBJ1-1; D call uncertain. The CDR3 is 11 residues long. Germline CDR1 reads SQVTM; CDR2 reads ANQGSEA. The V and J ends lost 5 bases and 1 base respectively, with 5 bases between them. In nucleotides, the CDR3 is TGCAGCGTTTCAGCGAACACTGAAGCTTTCTTT. Protein product: CSVSANTEAFF.

The chain employs TRBV30 and TRBJ1-5, with D perhaps matching TRBD1 (6 bases). The CDR3 contains 13 residues. Germline assignment: CDR1 GTSNPN and CDR2 SVGIG (reference sequence). V was trimmed by 2 bases and J by 4 bases, leaving 9 bases between them. CDR3 protein: CAWSRTDNQPQHF. CDR3 in DNA: TGTGCCTGGAGTAGGACAGATAATCAGCCCCAGCATTTT.

V is TRBV6-5 and J is TRBJ1-6; 10 bases are shared with TRBD1. Germline V gene sequence: CDR1 MNHEY, CDR2 SVGAGI. The ends lost 6 bases at V and 9 bases at J; junction bases unmatched: 8. CDR3 length equals 15 residues. CDR3 protein: CASRRQGAQGSPLHF. Written as DNA, the CDR3 is TGTGCCAGCAGACGACAGGGGGCGCAGGGTTCACCCCTCCACTTT.

V usage is TRBV5-1 and J usage is TRBJ1-3, with 11 positions matching TRBD1. Germline V gene lookup returns CDR1 SGHRS and CDR2 YFSETQ. The V and J ends lost 3 bases and 2 bases, in that order; junction bases with no gene match: 7. This CDR3 region has 17 residues. CDR3 region: CASSSWPGQGAGNTIYF. CDR3 nucleotide sequence: TGCGCCAGCAGCTCCTGGCCGGGACAGGGGGCTGGAAACACCATATATTTT.

V gene TRBV4-3 combines with J gene TRBJ1-3, with TRBD1 as a possible D gene (5 bases). Deletions cut 2 bases from V and 3 bases from J, with 11 bases between. Germline CDR1 is LGHNA and CDR2 is YSLEER. This CDR3 is 15 amino acids long. The CDR3 sequence: CASSQSRTNGNTIYF. The CDR3 DNA is TGCGCCAGCAGCCAATCTCGGACAAATGGAAACACCATATATTTT.

This clone was counted once. This chain links TRBV14 with TRBJ1-2; D not resolved. The V end lost 4 bases, the J end lost 8 bases, and 14 bases lay between the germline ends. The CDR3 has 13 amino acids. CDR1 is SGHDN and CDR2 is FVKESK in the germline V gene. The CDR3 coding sequence is TGTGCCAGCAGCCCATTGGGCCCAACGGGCTACACCTTC. It translates to CASSPLGPTGYTF.

The chain links TRBV7-2 to TRBJ2-2; D remains unclear. The V end was cut by 0 bases, the J end by 6 bases, with 8 bases between. Germline V gives CDR1 SGHTA, CDR2 FQGNSA. CDR3 length: 14 amino acids. CDR3: CASSLAQRAGELFF. CDR3 in DNA: TGTGCCAGCAGCTTAGCACAAAGGGCCGGGGAGCTGTTTTTT.